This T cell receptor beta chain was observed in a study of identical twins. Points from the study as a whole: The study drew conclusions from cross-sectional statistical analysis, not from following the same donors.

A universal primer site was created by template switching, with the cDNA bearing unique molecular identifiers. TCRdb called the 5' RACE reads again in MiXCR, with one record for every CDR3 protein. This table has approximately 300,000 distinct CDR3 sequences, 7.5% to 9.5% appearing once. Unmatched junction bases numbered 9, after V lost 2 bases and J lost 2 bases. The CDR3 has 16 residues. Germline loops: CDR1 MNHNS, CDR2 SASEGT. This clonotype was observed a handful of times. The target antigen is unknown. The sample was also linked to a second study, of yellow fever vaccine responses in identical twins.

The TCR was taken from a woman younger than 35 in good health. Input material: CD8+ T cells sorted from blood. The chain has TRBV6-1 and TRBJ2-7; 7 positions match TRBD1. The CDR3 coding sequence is TGTGCCAGCAGTGAAAGGGATTGGGGACAGCCCTACGAGCAGTACTTC. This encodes CASSERDWGQPYEQYF.